Below, 16 T cell receptor beta chains from the same sample are listed, as sequenced in a study of blood T cell repertoires in COVID-19 (dated by TCRdb to about 2020). Libraries were made using the immunoSEQ multiplex PCR assay. The table was pulled from immuneACCESS by TCRdb, which kept in-frame rearrangements only. Such tables lose some clones; where checked, under half of the loss comes from unresolved V genes, and the rest has no known cause. Here the sample has 25,000 to 30,000 clones; approximately 88% occur a single time. In total, the top ten clones hold about 15% of the sample. The sequencing sample was made of peripheral blood. These receptors were collected from a human donor in a cohort sampled during active COVID-19.

V gene TRBV9 combines with J gene TRBJ2-5, with 14 bases that match TRBD2. V lost 3 bases, J lost 3 bases, and 4 bases stayed unmatched. This CDR3 has 16 amino acids. The V gene's germline CDR1 is SGDLS and CDR2 YYNGEE. In DNA form, the CDR3 reads TGTGCCAGCAGCGCGGGACTAGCGGGAGTAGAAGAGACCCAGTACTTC. Amino acid sequence: CASSAGLAGVEETQYF.

The CDR3: CASSSSDTQYF. The DNA for the CDR3 is TGTGCCAGCAGTTCGTCAGATACGCAGTATTTT. This sequence joins TRBV6-2 or TRBV6-3 and TRBJ2-3; D gene uncertain. CDR1 and CDR2 from the germline V gene are MNHEY and SVGEGT. V lost 4 bases, J lost 4 bases, and 3 bases lay in between. CDR3 length: 11 residues.

This sequence joins TRBV18 and TRBJ2-3; TRBD1 matches 7 bases. The length of the CDR3 is 15 residues. The V gene end was trimmed by 6 bases and the J gene end by 2 bases; junction bases not matched to a gene: 8. Germline CDR1 is KGHSH and CDR2 is LQKENI. The CDR3 spells CASSPTGTTTDTQYF. In DNA, the CDR3 is TGTGCCAGCTCCCCGACAGGGACCACCACAGATACGCAGTATTTT.

The CDR3 region is CASRIFPPRNNEQFF. DNA of the CDR3: TGTGCCAGCAGAATATTCCCCCCCCGTAATAATGAGCAGTTCTTC. V is TRBV6-5 and J is TRBJ2-1; D gene unclear. Between the trimmed V and J ends, which lost 6 bases and 7 bases, there was a span of 19 bases. This CDR3 has 15 residues. Germline loops: CDR1 MNHEY, CDR2 SVGAGI.

The chain employs TRBV9 and TRBJ1-4; D is ambiguous. V was cut by 0 bases and J by 5 bases, with 8 bases left in between. Germline V gene sequence: CDR1 SGDLS, CDR2 YYNGEE. The CDR3 sequence is 14 residues long. The CDR3 DNA is TGTGCCAGCAGCGTAGCACCGGGGAATGAAAAACTGTTTTTT. The encoded protein is CASSVAPGNEKLFF. Full variable domain (rest looked up from reference TRBV9 and TRBJ1-4): DSGVTQTPKHLITATGQRVTLRCSPRSGDLSVYWYQQSLDQGLQFLIQYYNGEERAKGNILERFSAQQFPDLHSELNLSSLELGDSALYFCASSVAPGNEKLFFGSGTQLSVL.

The chain joins TRBV11-2 to TRBJ2-1, with 11 bases matching TRBD2. V gave up 3 bases and J gave up 9 bases; unmatched junction bases: 4. CDR3 size: 14 residues. The germline V gene encodes CDR1 SGHAT and CDR2 FQNNGV. The CDR3 bases are TGTGCCAGCAGCTTCGGGACTAGCGGAACTGAGCAGTTCTTC. It translates to CASSFGTSGTEQFF.

The V and J genes are TRBV14 and TRBJ2-1; D is unclear. CDR3 length: 14 amino acids. The V and J ends lost 4 bases and 7 bases respectively, with 14 bases between them. CDR1 is SGHDN, CDR2 FVKESK, per germline. The CDR3 DNA reads TGTGCCAGCAGCCTTTCCCCTCACATAAATGAGCAGTTCTTC. This encodes CASSLSPHINEQFF. The complete variable domain, with remaining parts taken from reference TRBV14 and TRBJ2-1, reads EAGVTQFPSHSVIEKGQTVTLRCDPISGHDNLYWYRRVMGKEIKFLLHFVKESKQDESGMPNNRFLAERTGGTYSTLKVQPAELEDSGVYFCASSLSPHINEQFFGPGTRLTVL.

CDR3 region: CASSLVISGGAEYEQYF. CDR3 in DNA: TGTGCCAGCAGCTTAGTTATTAGCGGGGGAGCCGAGTACGAGCAGTACTTC. The chain uses TRBV7-8 and TRBJ2-7, with TRBD2 matching 9 bases. V shed 1 base, J shed 4 bases, and the junction held 11 bases outside the gene matches. The germline gives CDR1 SGHVS, CDR2 FQNEAQ. The CDR3 loop spans 17 amino acids.

This chain joins TRBV6-4 and TRBJ2-7; TRBD2 aligns across 7 bases. V trimming: 4 bases; J trimming: 4 bases; junction bases outside the gene matches: 7. The germline gives CDR1 MRHNA, CDR2 SNTAGT. CDR3 length: 14 amino acids. This CDR3 reads CASSAGLADYEQYF. CDR3 DNA: TGTGCCAGCAGTGCGGGGCTAGCGGATTACGAGCAGTACTTC.

The chain links TRBV2 to TRBJ1-4, with D possibly being TRBD1 (5 bases). Germline V lookup: CDR1 SNHLY, CDR2 FYNNEI. Trimming removed 3 bases from V and 12 bases from J, with 26 bases in between. The CDR3 loop spans 17 amino acids. CDR3 loop: CASSERQAAGWVKELFF. CDR3 in DNA: TGTGCCAGCAGTGAGCGGCAGGCGGCAGGGTGGGTGAAGGAACTGTTTTTT.

V usage is TRBV9 and J usage is TRBJ2-1; 14 bases map to TRBD2. Losses at the gene ends were 3 bases for V and 6 bases for J; bases not matched to a gene: 5. The CDR3 loop spans 16 amino acids. Germline V lookup: CDR1 SGDLS, CDR2 YYNGEE. Here the CDR3 reads CASSGGTSGSINEQFF. For the CDR3, the DNA is TGTGCCAGCAGCGGGGGGACTAGCGGGAGTATCAATGAGCAGTTCTTC. Full variable domain (outside the CDR3, taken from reference TRBV9 and TRBJ2-1): DSGVTQTPKHLITATGQRVTLRCSPRSGDLSVYWYQQSLDQGLQFLIQYYNGEERAKGNILERFSAQQFPDLHSELNLSSLELGDSALYFCASSGGTSGSINEQFFGPGTRLTVL.

This clone was detected only a few times. The chain employs TRBV5-6 and TRBJ1-2; no definite D call. CDR1 is SGHDT, CDR2 YYEEEE, per germline. The CDR3 runs 12 residues. V was shortened by 0 bases and J by 4 bases, with 4 bases between the two germline ends. DNA for the CDR3: TGTGCCAGCAGCTTGGAGAGCTATGGCTACACCTTC. Amino acids: CASSLESYGYTF.

The chain employs TRBV6-6 and TRBJ2-2, with a possible D match to TRBD1 (6 bases). Germline V gene data show CDR1 as MNHNY and CDR2 as SVGAGI (reference sequence). This CDR3 is 14 amino acids long. Trimming cost V 4 bases and J 3 bases, with 9 bases left between them. CDR3 loop: CASSWDTYTGELFF. DNA for the CDR3: TGTGCCAGCAGTTGGGACACCTACACCGGGGAGCTGTTTTTT.

The sample holds one count of this clone. The CDR3 spells CASSHSGGKGEQFF. The DNA of the CDR3 is TGTGCCAGCAGCCATTCGGGGGGGAAGGGTGAGCAGTTCTTC. This chain uses TRBV3-1 (or the pseudogene TRBV3-2) with TRBJ2-1; the match to TRBD2 covers 8 bases. The V gene end was trimmed by 3 bases and the J gene end by 9 bases; junction bases not matched to a gene: 7. Germline CDR1 LGHDT, CDR2 YNNKEL (reference sequence). The CDR3 runs to 14 residues.

The rearrangement uses TRBV7-6 and TRBJ1-3, with TRBD1 identical over 8 bases. This CDR3 contains 15 residues. Germline V gives CDR1 SGHVS, CDR2 FNYEAQ. After removal of 1 base from V and 3 bases from J, the junction contained 2 bases not matched to a gene. The CDR3 nucleotides read TGTGCCAGCAGCTTAGGACAGGGGAGTGGAAACACCATATATTTT. Amino acids: CASSLGQGSGNTIYF.

CDR3 DNA sequence: TGCGCCAGCAGCCAAGATCCGTCCGACGGAGGAAATAGGAATCAGCCCCAGCATTTT. Amino acids: CASSQDPSDGGNRNQPQHF. The rearrangement uses TRBV4-1 and TRBJ1-5; unclear D gene. The CDR3 is 19 amino acids. V lost 0 bases and J lost 4, with 22 bases in between. Per germline, CDR1 MGHRA and CDR2 YSYEKL.